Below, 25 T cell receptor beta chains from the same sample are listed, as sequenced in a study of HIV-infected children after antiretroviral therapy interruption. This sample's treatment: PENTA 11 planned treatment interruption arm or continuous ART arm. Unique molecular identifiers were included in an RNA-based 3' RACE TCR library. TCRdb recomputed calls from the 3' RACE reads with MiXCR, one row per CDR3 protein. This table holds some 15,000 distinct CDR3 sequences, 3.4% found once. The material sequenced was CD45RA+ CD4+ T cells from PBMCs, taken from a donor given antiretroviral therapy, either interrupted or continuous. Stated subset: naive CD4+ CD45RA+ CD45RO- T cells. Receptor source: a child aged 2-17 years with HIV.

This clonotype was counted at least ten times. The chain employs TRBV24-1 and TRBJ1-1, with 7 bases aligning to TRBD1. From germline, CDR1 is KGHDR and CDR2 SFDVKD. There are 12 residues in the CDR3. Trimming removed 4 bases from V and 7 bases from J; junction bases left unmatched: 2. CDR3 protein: CATSERTGEAFF. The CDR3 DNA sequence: TGTGCCACCAGTGAGCGGACAGGTGAAGCTTTCTTT.

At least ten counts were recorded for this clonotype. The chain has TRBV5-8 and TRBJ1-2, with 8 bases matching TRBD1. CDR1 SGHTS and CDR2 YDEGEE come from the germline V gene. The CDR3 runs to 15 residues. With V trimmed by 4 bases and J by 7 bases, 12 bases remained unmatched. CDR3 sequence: CASSNQGALGIGYTF. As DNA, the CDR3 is TGTGCCAGCAGCAACCAGGGGGCCCTTGGAATTGGCTACACCTTC.

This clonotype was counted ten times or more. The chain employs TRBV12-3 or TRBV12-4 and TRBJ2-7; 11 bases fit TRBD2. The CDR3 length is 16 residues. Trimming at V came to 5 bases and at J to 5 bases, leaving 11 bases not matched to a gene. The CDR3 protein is CASSGRFSGGANEQYF. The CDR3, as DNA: TGTGCCAGCAGTGGACGGTTTAGCGGGGGGGCAAACGAGCAGTACTTC.

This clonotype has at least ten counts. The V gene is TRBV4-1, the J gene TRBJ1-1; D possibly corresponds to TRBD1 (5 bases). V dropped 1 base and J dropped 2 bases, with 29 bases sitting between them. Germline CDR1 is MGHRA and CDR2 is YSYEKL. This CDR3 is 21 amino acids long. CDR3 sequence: CASSQGVFSGRQKNSNTEAFF. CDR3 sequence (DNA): TGCGCCAGCAGCCAAGGAGTATTTTCCGGGAGACAGAAGAATTCTAACACTGAAGCTTTCTTT.

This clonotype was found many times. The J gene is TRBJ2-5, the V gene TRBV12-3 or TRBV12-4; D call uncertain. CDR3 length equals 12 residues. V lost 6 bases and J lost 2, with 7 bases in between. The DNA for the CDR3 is TGTGCCAGCAGCAGGCCGCAAGAGACCCAGTACTTC. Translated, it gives CASSRPQETQYF.

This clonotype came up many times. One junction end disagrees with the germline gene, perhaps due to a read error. DNA of the CDR3: TGTGCCAGCTCTCAGGACAGGAACAACCAGGCTCCGCTTTTT. Translating gives CASSQDRNNQAPLF. V usage is TRBV13 and J usage is TRBJ1-5, with 7 bases aligning to TRBD1. The CDR3 length is 14 residues. Germline assignment: CDR1 PRHDT and CDR2 FYEKMQ (reference sequence).

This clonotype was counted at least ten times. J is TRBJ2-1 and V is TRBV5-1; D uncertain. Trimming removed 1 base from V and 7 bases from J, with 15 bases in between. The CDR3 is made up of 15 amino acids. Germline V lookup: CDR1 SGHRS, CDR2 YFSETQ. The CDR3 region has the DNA TGCGCCAGCAGCTTGCAGGAGCCCTCTCGAAATGAGCAGTTCTTC. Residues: CASSLQEPSRNEQFF.

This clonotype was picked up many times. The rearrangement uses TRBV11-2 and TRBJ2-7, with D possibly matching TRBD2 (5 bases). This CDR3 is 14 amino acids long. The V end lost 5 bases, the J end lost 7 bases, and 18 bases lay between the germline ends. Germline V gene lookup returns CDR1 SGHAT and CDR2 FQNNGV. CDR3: CASSITSRLGEQYF. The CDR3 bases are TGTGCCAGCAGCATAACTAGTAGGCTGGGTGAGCAGTACTTC.

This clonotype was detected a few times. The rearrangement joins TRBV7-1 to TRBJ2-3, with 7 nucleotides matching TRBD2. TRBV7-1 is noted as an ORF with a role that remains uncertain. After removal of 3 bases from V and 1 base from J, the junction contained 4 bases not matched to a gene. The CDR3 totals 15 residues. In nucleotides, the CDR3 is TGTGCCAGCAGCTCTCGGGCGGGGGGCACAGATACGCAGTATTTT. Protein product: CASSSRAGGTDTQYF.

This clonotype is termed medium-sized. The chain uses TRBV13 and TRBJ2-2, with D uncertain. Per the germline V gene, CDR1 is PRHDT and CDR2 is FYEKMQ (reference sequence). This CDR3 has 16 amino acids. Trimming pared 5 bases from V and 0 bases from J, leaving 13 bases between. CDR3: CASSPMETSNTGELFF. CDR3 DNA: TGTGCCAGCAGCCCGATGGAGACTTCGAACACCGGGGAGCTGTTTTTT.

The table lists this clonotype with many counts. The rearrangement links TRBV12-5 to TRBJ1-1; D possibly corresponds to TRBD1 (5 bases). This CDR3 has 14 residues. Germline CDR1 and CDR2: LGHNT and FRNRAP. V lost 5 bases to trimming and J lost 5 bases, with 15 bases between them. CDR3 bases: TGTGCTAGTGGTAGGTGGGCAGGGCCTACTGAAGCTTTCTTT. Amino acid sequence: CASGRWAGPTEAFF. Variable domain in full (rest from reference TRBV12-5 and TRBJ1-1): DARVTQTPRHKVTEMGQEVTMRCQPILGHNTVFWYRQTMMQGLELLAYFRNRAPLDDSGMPKDRFSAEMPDATLATLKIQPSEPRDSAVYFCASGRWAGPTEAFFGQGTRLTVV.

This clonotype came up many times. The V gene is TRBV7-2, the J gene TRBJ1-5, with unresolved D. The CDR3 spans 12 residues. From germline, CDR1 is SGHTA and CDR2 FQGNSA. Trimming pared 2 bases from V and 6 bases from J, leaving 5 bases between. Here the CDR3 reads CASSLMAQPQHF. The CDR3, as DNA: TGTGCCAGCAGCTTAATGGCTCAGCCCCAGCATTTT.

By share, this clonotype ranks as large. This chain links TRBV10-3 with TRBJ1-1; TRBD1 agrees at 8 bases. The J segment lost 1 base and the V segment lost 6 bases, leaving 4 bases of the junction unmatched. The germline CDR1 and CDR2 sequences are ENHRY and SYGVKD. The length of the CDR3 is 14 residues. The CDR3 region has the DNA TGTGCCATCAGCTATGACAGGGGGAACACTGAAGCTTTCTTT. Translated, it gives CAISYDRGNTEAFF.

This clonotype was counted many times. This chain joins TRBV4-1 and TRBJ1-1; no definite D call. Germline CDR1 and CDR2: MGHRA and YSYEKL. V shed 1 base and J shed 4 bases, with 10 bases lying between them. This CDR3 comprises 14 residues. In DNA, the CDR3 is TGCGCCAGCAGCCAAGCGGGCTGGAGCACTGAAGCTTTCTTT. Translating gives CASSQAGWSTEAFF.

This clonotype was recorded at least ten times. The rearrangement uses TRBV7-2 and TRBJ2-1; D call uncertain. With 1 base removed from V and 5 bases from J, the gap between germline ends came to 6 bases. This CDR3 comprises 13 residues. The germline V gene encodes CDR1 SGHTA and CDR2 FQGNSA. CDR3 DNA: TGTGCCAGCAGCTTAGGTCGCCACAATGAGCAGTTCTTC. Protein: CASSLGRHNEQFF.

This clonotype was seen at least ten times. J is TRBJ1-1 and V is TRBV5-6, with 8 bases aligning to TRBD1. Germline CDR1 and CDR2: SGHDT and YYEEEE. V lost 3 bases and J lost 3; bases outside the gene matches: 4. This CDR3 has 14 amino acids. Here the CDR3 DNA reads TGTGCCAGCAGCTCAGACAGGGGAGACACTGAAGCTTTCTTT. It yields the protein CASSSDRGDTEAFF.

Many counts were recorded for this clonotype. The CDR3 loop is CASRSLDAPRTQYF. The DNA of the CDR3 is TGTGCCAGCCGTTCCCTGGACGCCCCTAGGACCCAGTACTTC. This rearrangement joins TRBV27 to TRBJ2-5; D unclear. The CDR3 has 14 amino acids. V was pared by 8 bases and J by 7 bases, with 20 bases between. Germline V gene data show CDR1 as MNHEY and CDR2 as SMNVEV (reference sequence).

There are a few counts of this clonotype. The chain's CDR3 is CASTRGLYYEQYF. The CDR3 nucleotides read TGTGCCAGCACCAGGGGGTTATATTACGAGCAGTACTTC. The V gene is TRBV6-4, the J gene TRBJ2-7; 7 bases map to TRBD1. There are 13 residues in the CDR3. The germline V gene has CDR1 MRHNA and CDR2 SNTAGT. V lost 7 bases, J lost 4 bases, and 7 bases stayed unmatched.

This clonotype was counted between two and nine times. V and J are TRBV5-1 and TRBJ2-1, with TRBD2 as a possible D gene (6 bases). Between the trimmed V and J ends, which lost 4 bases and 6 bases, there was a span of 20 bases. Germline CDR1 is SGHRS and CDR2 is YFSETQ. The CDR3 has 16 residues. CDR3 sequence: CASSSVATRLGNEQFF. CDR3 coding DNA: TGCGCCAGCAGCAGCGTCGCGACTAGACTTGGCAATGAGCAGTTCTTC. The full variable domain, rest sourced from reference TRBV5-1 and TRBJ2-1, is KAGVTQTPRYLIKTRGQQVTLSCSPISGHRSVSWYQQTPGQGLQFLFEYFSETQRNKGNFPGRFSGRQFSNSRSEMNVSTLELGDSALYLCASSSVATRLGNEQFFGPGTRLTVL.

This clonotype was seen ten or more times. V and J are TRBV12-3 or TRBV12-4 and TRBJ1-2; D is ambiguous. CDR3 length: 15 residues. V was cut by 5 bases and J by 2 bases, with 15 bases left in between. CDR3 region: CASSLERTGNYGYTF. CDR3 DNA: TGTGCCAGCAGTCTGGAGCGGACGGGGAACTATGGCTACACCTTC.

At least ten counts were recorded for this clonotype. CDR3 DNA sequence: TGTGCCATCAGTGCCGTGGGCTACACCGGGGAGCTGTTTTTT. This codes for CAISAVGYTGELFF. The V gene is TRBV10-3, the J gene TRBJ2-2; no clear D. Per the germline V gene, CDR1 is ENHRY and CDR2 is SYGVKD. Trimming cost V 4 bases and J 3 bases, with 9 bases left between them. The CDR3 is 14 residues long.

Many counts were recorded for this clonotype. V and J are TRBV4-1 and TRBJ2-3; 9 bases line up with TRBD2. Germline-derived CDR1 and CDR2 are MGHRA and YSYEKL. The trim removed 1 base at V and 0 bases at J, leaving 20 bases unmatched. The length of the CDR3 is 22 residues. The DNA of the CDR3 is TGCGCCAGCAGCCAAGGGGTCCCACAGCGGGGGGTACGTGGAGCGAGCACAGATACGCAGTATTTT. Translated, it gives CASSQGVPQRGVRGASTDTQYF.

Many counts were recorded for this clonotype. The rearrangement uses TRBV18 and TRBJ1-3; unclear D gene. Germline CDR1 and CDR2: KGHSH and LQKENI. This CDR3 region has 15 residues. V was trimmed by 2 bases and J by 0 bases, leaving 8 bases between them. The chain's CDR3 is CASSPVAYSGNTIYF. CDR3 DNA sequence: TGTGCCAGCTCACCAGTCGCATACTCTGGAAACACCATATATTTT.

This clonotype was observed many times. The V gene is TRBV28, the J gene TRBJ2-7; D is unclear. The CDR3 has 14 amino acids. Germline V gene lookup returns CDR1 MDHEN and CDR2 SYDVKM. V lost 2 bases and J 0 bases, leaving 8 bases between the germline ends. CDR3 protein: CASSLPPGSYEQYF. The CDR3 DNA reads TGTGCCAGCAGTTTACCCCCCGGCTCCTACGAGCAGTACTTC.

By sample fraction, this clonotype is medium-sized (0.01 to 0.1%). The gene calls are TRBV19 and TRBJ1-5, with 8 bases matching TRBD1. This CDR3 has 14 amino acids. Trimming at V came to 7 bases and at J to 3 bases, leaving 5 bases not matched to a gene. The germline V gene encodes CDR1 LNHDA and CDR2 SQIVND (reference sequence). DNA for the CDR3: TGTGCCAGTACTGGGACAGGTTACAATCAGCCCCAGCATTTT. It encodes CASTGTGYNQPQHF.